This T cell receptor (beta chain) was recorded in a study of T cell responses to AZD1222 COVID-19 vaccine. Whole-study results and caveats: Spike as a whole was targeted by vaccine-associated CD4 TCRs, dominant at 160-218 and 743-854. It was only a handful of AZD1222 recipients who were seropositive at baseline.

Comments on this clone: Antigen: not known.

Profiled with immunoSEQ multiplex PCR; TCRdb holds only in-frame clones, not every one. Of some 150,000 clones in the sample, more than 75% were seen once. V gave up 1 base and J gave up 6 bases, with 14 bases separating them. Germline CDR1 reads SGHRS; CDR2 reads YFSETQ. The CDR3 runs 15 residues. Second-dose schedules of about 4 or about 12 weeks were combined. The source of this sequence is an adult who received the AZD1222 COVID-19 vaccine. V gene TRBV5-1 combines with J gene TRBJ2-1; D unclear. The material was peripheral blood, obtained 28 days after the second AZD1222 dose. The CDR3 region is CASSLSSIVFNEQFF. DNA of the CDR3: TGCGCCAGCAGCTTGTCGAGCATCGTTTTCAATGAGCAGTTCTTC.